This T cell receptor beta chain was sequenced in a study of STAT5B mutations in CD4+ large granular lymphocyte leukemia. Germline V gene sequence: CDR1 SGHTS, CDR2 YDEGEE. This CDR3 is 15 amino acids long. V lost 0 bases, J lost 2 bases, and 5 bases stayed unmatched. This clone was seen just once. Original analysis: Productive clonotypes were detectable down to 2.59 x 10-5 frequency. Here immunoSEQ multiplex PCR was the method, and the copy in TCRdb shows in-frame clones only, minus some. V, J and clone size derive from that table, while D and trimming were established from the DNA sequence. The sample shows roughly 30,000 clones, less than 75% of them seen only once.

The TCR sequence derives from a human donor in good health. This chain connects TRBV5-8 to TRBJ2-7; 7 bases line up with TRBD2. Sequenced sample: CD4+ T cells from blood buffy coats. The CDR3 DNA reads as TGTGCCAGCAGCTTGGATGGTACTAGCGCCTACGAGCAGTACTTC. As protein: CASSLDGTSAYEQYF.